This T cell receptor beta chain was sequenced for a study of control samples from healthy donors and cancer patients. The assay was immunoSEQ multiplex PCR, and TCRdb's table has in-frame clones only and misses some. This table holds about 95,000 clones, about 88% found once. Germline assignment: CDR1 MGHRA and CDR2 YSYEKL. Trimming cost V 5 bases and J 2 bases, with 7 bases left between them. The CDR3 has 13 residues. There are a few counts of this clone. The chain combines TRBV4-1 with TRBJ1-5; no clear D gene. Sequenced input: blood. The clonotype comes from an older woman in good health. The CDR3 loop is CASSEEGNQPQHF. The CDR3 nucleotides are TGCGCCAGCAGCGAGGAGGGCAATCAGCCCCAGCATTTT.